This TCR beta chain was observed in a study of OX40 agonist ivuxolimab in advanced cancers. Study background: The dose-escalation group included hepatocellular carcinoma, melanoma, renal cell carcinoma and head and neck cancer. Three individuals attained partial responses, comprising one hepatocellular carcinoma case and two cutaneous melanoma cases.

Patients with a history of autoimmune disease or on systemic immunosuppression were excluded. The CDR3 is 14 amino acids. Trimming took 0 bases from V and 14 from J, leaving 18 bases between them. The germline V gene encodes CDR1 SGHTS and CDR2 YDEGEE. Sequenced by immunoSEQ multiplex PCR; TCRdb stores in-frame clones only, minus some. The sample holds more than 65,000 clones, about 91% seen once. Points on this clone: Its cognate antigen is unknown.

Broader study findings: Average numbers of expanded clones were greater in CD8+ T cells than in CD4+.

The starting material was CD4+ or CD8+ T cells sorted from blood, obtained in a trial of the OX40 agonist ivuxolimab. The receptor was derived from an adult with an advanced solid tumor such as melanoma, head and neck, liver or kidney cancer. The genes are TRBV5-8 and TRBJ2-1, with TRBD1 as a possible D gene (6 bases). This CDR3 is CASSLDSGTPKEFF. The CDR3 bases are TGTGCCAGCAGCTTGGACTCGGGGACACCTAAGGAGTTCTTC.